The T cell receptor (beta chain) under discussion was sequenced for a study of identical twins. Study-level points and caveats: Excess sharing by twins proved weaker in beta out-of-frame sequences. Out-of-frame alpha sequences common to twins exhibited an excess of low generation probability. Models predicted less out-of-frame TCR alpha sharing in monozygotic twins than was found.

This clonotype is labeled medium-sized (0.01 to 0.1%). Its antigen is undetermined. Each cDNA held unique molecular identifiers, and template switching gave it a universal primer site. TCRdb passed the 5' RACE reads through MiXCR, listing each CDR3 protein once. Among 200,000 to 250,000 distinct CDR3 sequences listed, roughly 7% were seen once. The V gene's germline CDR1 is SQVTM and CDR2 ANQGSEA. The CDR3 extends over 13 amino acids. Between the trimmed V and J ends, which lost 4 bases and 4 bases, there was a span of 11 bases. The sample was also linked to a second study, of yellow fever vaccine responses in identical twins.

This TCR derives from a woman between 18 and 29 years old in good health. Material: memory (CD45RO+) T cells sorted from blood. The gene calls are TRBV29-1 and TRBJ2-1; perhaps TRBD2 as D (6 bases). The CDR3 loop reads CSVGQAGYNEQFF. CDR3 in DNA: TGCAGCGTTGGGCAAGCGGGTTACAATGAGCAGTTCTTC.